Shown below are 27 T cell receptor beta chains from a single sample sequenced in a study of radiotherapy plus CTLA-4 blockade in lung cancer. Using immunoSEQ multiplex PCR, the repertoire was profiled, and TCRdb retains in-frame clones only, with some absent. The sample consists of fewer than 55,000 clones, approximately 80% of them appearing once. The sample here was peripheral blood, taken from a patient treated with radiotherapy plus ipilimumab. The receptors shown here come from a human donor with non-small cell lung cancer whose response to radiotherapy plus ipilimumab could not be evaluated.

The J gene is TRBJ2-1, the V gene TRBV11-1; TRBD2 agrees at 11 bases. V trimming: 5 bases; J trimming: 7 bases; junction bases outside the gene matches: 16. This CDR3 region has 18 residues. Per the germline V gene, CDR1 is SGHAT and CDR2 is FQDESV (reference sequence). The CDR3 DNA follows: TGTGCCAGCAGCCCTAAGAAGGATAGCGGGAGGGCCTGGAATGAGCAGTTCTTC. This codes for CASSPKKDSGRAWNEQFF.

This clone was counted a few times. The rearrangement links TRBV5-6 to TRBJ2-2; a weak D match, TRBD2 (7 bases). The CDR3 extends over 16 amino acids. Deletions cut 2 bases from V and 5 bases from J, with 16 bases between. Germline CDR1 and CDR2: SGHDT and YYEEEE. The CDR3 region has the DNA TGTGCCAGCAGCTTATGGACAGCGGGATATACCGGGGAGCTGTTTTTT. Translated, it gives CASSLWTAGYTGELFF. The whole variable domain, filled in from reference TRBV5-6 and TRBJ2-2, reads DAGVTQSPTHLIKTRGQQVTLRCSPKSGHDTVSWYQQALGQGPQFIFQYYEEEERQRGNFPDRFSGHQFPNYSSELNVNALLLGDSALYLCASSLWTAGYTGELFFGEGSRLTVL.

In DNA, the CDR3 is TGTGCCAGCAGTTACAGGCAGACACAAGAGACCCAGTACTTC. It yields the protein CASSYRQTQETQYF. The chain couples TRBV6-6 to TRBJ2-5; D gene ambiguous. Per the germline V gene, CDR1 is MNHNY and CDR2 is SVGAGI (reference sequence). Trimming pared 2 bases from V and 2 bases from J, leaving 9 bases between. The CDR3 has 14 amino acids.

CDR3 in amino acids: CASSGLGYGYTF. The DNA of the CDR3 is TGTGCCAGCAGCGGACTCGGCTATGGCTACACCTTC. This chain connects TRBV6-1 to TRBJ1-2; no clear D gene. The CDR3 is made up of 12 amino acids. The germline V gene encodes CDR1 MNHNS and CDR2 SASEGT. V lost 6 bases to trimming and J lost 4 bases, with 9 bases between them.

The V and J genes are TRBV7-3 and TRBJ2-3, with 8 nucleotides matching TRBD2. The CDR3 sequence is 16 residues long. The junction had 6 bases not matched to a gene; V was cut back by 4 bases and J by 0 bases. Germline V CDR1 and CDR2: SGHTA, FQGTGA. CDR3: CASSYRGGHSTDTQYF. The CDR3 region has the DNA TGTGCCAGCAGCTACCGGGGGGGCCATAGCACAGATACGCAGTATTTT.

CDR3 coding DNA: TGTGCCAGCAGCCTGGGCGGGACAGGCCTATACTACGAGCAGTACTTC. Its protein product is CASSLGGTGLYYEQYF. The V and J genes are TRBV5-6 and TRBJ2-7; TRBD1 matches at 8 bases. Germline V lookup: CDR1 SGHDT, CDR2 YYEEEE. CDR3 size: 16 residues. V was clipped by 4 bases and J by 3 bases; unmatched bases: 12. Full variable domain (rest looked up from reference TRBV5-6 and TRBJ2-7): DAGVTQSPTHLIKTRGQQVTLRCSPKSGHDTVSWYQQALGQGPQFIFQYYEEEERQRGNFPDRFSGHQFPNYSSELNVNALLLGDSALYLCASSLGGTGLYYEQYFGPGTRLTVT.

This chain connects TRBV4-1 to TRBJ1-1, with TRBD1 matching over 7 bases. From germline, CDR1 is MGHRA and CDR2 YSYEKL. The CDR3 extends over 12 amino acids. The V gene end was trimmed by 4 bases and the J gene end by 7 bases; junction bases not matched to a gene: 3. CDR3 residues: CASSLRQGEAFF. Here the CDR3 DNA reads TGCGCCAGCAGCCTTAGACAGGGTGAAGCTTTCTTT.

The V call is TRBV5-6, the J call TRBJ2-7, with D tentatively TRBD1 (5 bases). Trimming cost V 0 bases and J 2 bases, with 9 bases left between them. The germline CDR1 and CDR2 sequences are SGHDT and YYEEEE. The CDR3 has 14 residues. The CDR3 reads CASSLGQSTYEQYF. In DNA, the CDR3 is TGTGCCAGCAGCTTGGGACAGTCGACCTACGAGCAGTACTTC. Combining the CDR3 with reference TRBV5-6 and TRBJ2-7 gives the whole variable domain DAGVTQSPTHLIKTRGQQVTLRCSPKSGHDTVSWYQQALGQGPQFIFQYYEEEERQRGNFPDRFSGHQFPNYSSELNVNALLLGDSALYLCASSLGQSTYEQYFGPGTRLTVT.

The CDR3 sequence: CASSPTGDNQPQHF. The CDR3 nucleotides are TGTGCCAGCAGCCCTACAGGGGACAATCAGCCCCAGCATTTT. This rearrangement joins TRBV6-6 to TRBJ1-5; 7 bases line up with TRBD1. V dropped 6 bases and J dropped 3; count of bases not matched to a gene: 5. Germline V gene data show CDR1 as MNHNY and CDR2 as SVGAGI (reference sequence). The CDR3 has 14 amino acids.

This clone was observed a few times. The genes are TRBV11-3 and TRBJ2-3; 7 bases align to TRBD2. Germline values: CDR1 SGHNT, CDR2 YENEEA. J gave up 3 bases and V 5 bases, and 11 bases lay outside the gene matches. This CDR3 comprises 16 residues. The CDR3 DNA sequence: TGTGCCAGCAGCGGCTCCGCGGGGGTTGGGACAGATACGCAGTATTTT. Residues: CASSGSAGVGTDTQYF.

This chain joins TRBV7-2 and TRBJ2-7; D may be TRBD1 (5 bases). Germline V CDR1 and CDR2: SGHTA, FQGNSA. V shed 2 bases and J shed 6 bases, with 11 bases lying between them. This CDR3 contains 13 residues. The CDR3 here is CASSLQGRGEQYF. Here the CDR3 DNA reads TGTGCCAGCAGCTTACAGGGTAGGGGCGAGCAGTACTTC.

This clone was counted a few times. The chain employs TRBV30 and TRBJ1-1; possible D gene TRBD1, 5 bases. This CDR3 is 14 amino acids long. Deletions cut 3 bases from V and 6 bases from J, with 17 bases between. The germline CDR1 and CDR2 sequences are GTSNPN and SVGIG (reference sequence). CDR3 protein: CAWSLTVRAPEAFF. The CDR3 nucleotides read TGTGCCTGGAGCCTGACAGTTCGGGCGCCTGAAGCTTTCTTT.

This clone was recorded once. The gene calls are TRBV4-2 and TRBJ1-2; D is possibly TRBD1 (5 bases). Germline CDR1 LGHNA, CDR2 YNFKEQ. V was pared by 4 bases and J by 8 bases, with 17 bases between. The CDR3 sequence is 14 residues long. For the CDR3, the DNA is TGTGCCAGCAGCCCTGAGGCAGGGTCAAGGGGCTACACCTTC. Amino acids: CASSPEAGSRGYTF.

This chain joins TRBV7-6 and TRBJ2-7; D possibly corresponds to TRBD1 (5 bases). This CDR3 region has 13 residues. The germline V gene has CDR1 SGHVS and CDR2 FNYEAQ. Trimming shortened V by 5 bases and J by 4 bases, and 12 bases separated the two germline ends. The CDR3 coding sequence is TGTGCCAGCAGCCCGGACATTTTGTACGAGCAGTACTTC. The encoded protein is CASSPDILYEQYF.

In this sample, this clone turned up a few times. The chain combines TRBV6-5 with TRBJ1-5, with D possibly being TRBD1 (6 bases). The CDR3 has 13 amino acids. The V and J ends lost 2 bases and 9 bases respectively, with 11 bases between them. Germline assignment: CDR1 MNHEY and CDR2 SVGAGI. CDR3 coding DNA: TGTGCCAGCAGTTACGGGGTAGGGGGGCCCCAGCATTTT. This gives the protein CASSYGVGGPQHF.

This chain uses TRBV7-3 with TRBJ2-3, with 7 bases fitting TRBD2. Germline V gene data show CDR1 as SGHTA and CDR2 as FQGTGA. J was trimmed by 1 base and V by 2 bases; bases with no gene match: 0. The CDR3 is 14 residues long. CDR3 region: CASSLAGGTDTQYF. The CDR3 DNA reads as TGTGCCAGCAGCTTAGCGGGGGGCACAGATACGCAGTATTTT.

The rearrangement links TRBV7-9 to TRBJ1-2; D uncertain. The CDR3 covers 13 residues. Germline V gene sequence: CDR1 SEHNR, CDR2 FQNEAQ (reference sequence). V was trimmed by 4 bases and J by 3 bases, leaving 9 bases between them. The CDR3 spells CASSYLQDYGYTF. In DNA, the CDR3 is TGTGCCAGCAGCTACCTCCAGGACTATGGCTACACCTTC.

This chain connects TRBV18 to TRBJ2-1; D gene ambiguous. From germline, CDR1 is KGHSH and CDR2 LQKENI. The length of the CDR3 is 14 residues. V lost 3 bases, J lost 4 bases, and 10 bases lay in between. The CDR3, as DNA: TGTGCCAGCTCACCGGGTCAGGTATACAATGAGCAGTTCTTC. Amino acids: CASSPGQVYNEQFF.

This chain uses TRBV7-2 with TRBJ1-1; D may be TRBD1 (6 bases). The length of the CDR3 is 17 residues. V was clipped by 1 base and J by 5 bases, with 20 bases between them. CDR1 and CDR2 (germline): SGHTA, FQGNSA. This CDR3 is CASSLVSGSRGGTEAFF. Here the CDR3 DNA reads TGTGCCAGCAGCTTAGTGAGTGGTTCCAGGGGAGGGACTGAAGCTTTCTTT.

This clone was picked up a small number of times. A junction boundary mismatches the germline segment, possibly from a read error. The V call is TRBV7-7, the J call TRBJ1-1; 11 positions agree with TRBD1. Germline V gene data show CDR1 as SSHAT and CDR2 as FNYEAQ (reference sequence). The length of the CDR3 is 15 residues. CDR3 region: CASSIWTGGSSEAFF. In nucleotides, the CDR3 is TGTGCTAGCAGCATTTGGACAGGGGGCTCGAGTGAAGCTTTCTTT. The full variable domain, its missing parts supplied by reference TRBV7-7 and TRBJ1-1, is GAGVSQSPRYKVTKRGQDVTLRCDPISSHATLYWYQQALGQGPEFLTYFNYEAQPDKSGLPSDRFSAERPEGSISTLTIQRTEQRDSAMYRCASSIWTGGSSEAFFGQGTRLTVV.

The rearrangement joins TRBV9 to TRBJ2-3, with TRBD2 matching 11 bases. The CDR3 totals 18 residues. The J segment lost 4 bases and the V segment lost 3 bases, leaving 13 bases of the junction unmatched. Looked up from germline, CDR1 is SGDLS and CDR2 is YYNGEE. CDR3 sequence (DNA): TGTGCCAGCAGCGAGCTCCTCTTAGCGGGAGGGGCAGCAGATACGCAGTATTTT. Translation gives CASSELLLAGGAADTQYF.

This chain joins TRBV11-2 and TRBJ2-6; D not resolved. CDR3 size: 15 residues. In germline, CDR1 is SGHAT, CDR2 FQNNGV. V was pared by 5 bases and J by 0 bases, with 8 bases between. CDR3 DNA sequence: TGTGCCAGCAGCCGACAAGTCTCTGGGGCCAACGTCCTGACTTTC. Translation gives CASSRQVSGANVLTF.

The V call is TRBV7-2, the J call TRBJ1-2; TRBD1 agrees at 8 bases. In germline, CDR1 is SGHTA, CDR2 FQGNSA. This CDR3 is 15 amino acids long. V trimming: 2 bases; J trimming: 3 bases; junction bases outside the gene matches: 5. The CDR3 DNA reads TGTGCCAGCAGCTTAAGTCAGGGGGCTGACTATGGCTACACCTTC. This codes for CASSLSQGADYGYTF.

V gene TRBV18 combines with J gene TRBJ1-2, with D hard to call. Germline V lookup: CDR1 KGHSH, CDR2 LQKENI. V lost 6 bases to trimming and J lost 4 bases, with 18 bases between them. This CDR3 region has 15 residues. The CDR3: CASSSSLDETYGYTF. CDR3 sequence (DNA): TGTGCCAGCTCGTCTTCCCTAGACGAGACCTATGGCTACACCTTC.

This clone was seen a handful of times. V usage is TRBV6-6 and J usage is TRBJ2-7, with 9 positions matching TRBD2. This CDR3 is built from 14 residues. Germline CDR1 MNHNY, CDR2 SVGAGI (reference sequence). J was trimmed by 2 bases and V by 5 bases; bases with no gene match: 4. CDR3 in amino acids: CASSGLAGTYEQYF. DNA of the CDR3: TGTGCCAGCAGTGGGCTAGCGGGAACCTACGAGCAGTACTTC.

The V and J genes are TRBV2 and TRBJ2-3; a possible D gene is TRBD2 (6 bases). The V end lost 6 bases, the J end lost 6 bases, and 13 bases lay between the germline ends. Germline values: CDR1 SNHLY, CDR2 FYNNEI. The CDR3 loop spans 13 amino acids. This chain's CDR3 is CASRGDFQDTQYF. CDR3 DNA: TGTGCCAGCAGGGGGGACTTCCAGGATACGCAGTATTTT.

The chain joins TRBV27 to TRBJ2-1; D not certain. The CDR3 covers 12 residues. Germline V CDR1 and CDR2: MNHEY, SMNVEV (reference sequence). The V end was cut by 2 bases, the J end by 6 bases, with 5 bases between. CDR3 DNA: TGTGCCAGCAGTTTAGGCGGCAATGAGCAGTTCTTC. Protein: CASSLGGNEQFF.